Given below is one T cell receptor (beta chain) in context. Libraries were prepared by immunoSEQ multiplex PCR; TCRdb keeps only in-frame clonotypes and omits some of them. The sample comprises 150,000 or so clones, 84% of which are singletons, and around 20% rests with the top ten. This entry is derived from a study of blood T cell repertoires in COVID-19. The germline V gene encodes CDR1 ENHRY and CDR2 SYGVKD. The CDR3 sequence is 13 residues long. The germline V and J ends were trimmed by 2 bases and 5 bases, with 9 bases remaining between them. The sample taken for sequencing was peripheral blood. This sequence joins TRBV10-3 and TRBJ1-2; no definite D call. The clonotype originates from a woman aged 80 or over with acute or convalescent COVID-19. DNA of the CDR3: TGTGCCATCAGTGAGGAGGGCGGGTATGGCTACACCTTC. Encoded protein: CAISEEGGYGYTF.